This TCR beta chain was recorded in a study of naive and memory T cell subsets. Ligated cDNA underwent four rounds of PCR with nested alpha and beta constant region primers and SP2. TCRdb re-analysed the UMI-ligation and nested PCR reads in MiXCR, keeping a single row per CDR3 protein. Here the sample spans around 33,000 distinct CDR3 sequences, roughly 6.6% being singletons. The treatment: skin biopsy from PPD injection site in Mantoux-positive individual. An oligonucleotide containing a UMI was ligated to the 3' end of TCR cDNA. This clonotype was recorded many times. The antigen remains undetermined. Study observations and caveats: Far more TCRs reportedly came from tuberculin skin test site biopsies.

Germline CDR1 and CDR2: SNHLY and FYNNEI. Trimming removed 4 bases from V and 2 bases from J, with 8 bases in between. The CDR3 spans 13 residues. The rearrangement links TRBV2 to TRBJ1-2; D is unclear. The sample in question was skin, obtained from a tuberculin skin test site. The receptor was isolated from an adult in good health. The DNA for the CDR3 is TGTGCCAGCAGTGTCACAGAGAACTATGGCTACACCTTC. It codes for CASSVTENYGYTF.